These 18 T cell receptor beta chains were sequenced from one sample in a study of type 1 regulatory T cells. One entry per CDR3 protein, called by TCRdb with MiXCR from the reads. The data contain under 75,000 distinct CDR3 sequences, about a fifth of them seen just once; the ten biggest clones take up around 8.1%. No antigens are known for them. Study conclusions and caveats: Compared with non-Tr1 cells, Tr1 cells showed a narrower TCR repertoire.

Sequences were obtained from cultured type 1 regulatory T (Tr1) cells, either the whole culture or a sorted fraction (not recorded which). These receptors came from a human donor in good health.

J is TRBJ2-7 and V is TRBV5-1, with 8 bases that match TRBD1. This CDR3 spans 15 amino acids. Germline CDR1 is SGHRS and CDR2 is YFSETQ. Trimming took 2 bases from V and 2 from J; bases not matched to a gene: 6. The DNA for the CDR3 is TGCGCCAGCAGCTTTCAGGACAGGGAGACCTACGAGCAGTACTTC. Protein product: CASSFQDRETYEQYF.

This clonotype was recorded a few times. The chain employs TRBV6-1 and TRBJ1-1, with D unclear. The CDR3 loop spans 14 amino acids. Germline V lookup: CDR1 MNHNS, CDR2 SASEGT. Trimming took 3 bases from V and 0 from J, leaving 8 bases between them. This CDR3 is CASSDRGVNTEAFF. In DNA form, the CDR3 reads TGTGCCAGCAGTGACCGAGGAGTGAACACTGAAGCTTTCTTT.

V usage is TRBV18 and J usage is TRBJ2-1, with a possible D match to TRBD2 (6 bases). CDR3 length: 12 amino acids. In germline, CDR1 is KGHSH, CDR2 LQKENI. Trimming cost V 2 bases and J 9 bases, with 8 bases left between them. As DNA, the CDR3 is TGTGCCAGCTCACCAAAGGAGGGTGAGCAGTTCTTC. This translates into CASSPKEGEQFF.

There are a few counts of this clonotype. V usage is TRBV7-9 and J usage is TRBJ2-7; 14 bases line up with TRBD2. CDR1 SEHNR and CDR2 FQNEAQ come from the germline V gene (reference sequence). Trimming removed 5 bases from V and 7 bases from J; junction bases left unmatched: 4. CDR3 length: 14 amino acids. The CDR3 nucleotides are TGTGCCAGCAGCGGGACTAGCGGGAGTAGTGAGCAGTACTTC. This codes for CASSGTSGSSEQYF. Complete variable domain (other parts from reference TRBV7-9 and TRBJ2-7): DTGVSQNPRHKITKRGQNVTFRCDPISEHNRLYWYRQTLGQGPEFLTYFQNEAQLEKSRLLSDRFSAERPKGSFSTLEIQRTEQGDSAMYLCASSGTSGSSEQYFGPGTRLTVT.

The CDR3 loop reads CSARDQPPGKTQYF. In nucleotides, the CDR3 is TGCAGTGCTAGAGATCAGCCCCCGGGCAAGACCCAGTACTTC. V and J are TRBV20-1 and TRBJ2-5, with D unresolved. Looked up from germline, CDR1 is DFQATT and CDR2 is SNEGSKA (reference sequence). This CDR3 comprises 14 residues. The germline V and J ends were trimmed by 0 bases and 6 bases, with 14 bases remaining between them.

The V and J genes are TRBV7-3 and TRBJ2-1, with 13 bases fitting TRBD2. The germline CDR1 and CDR2 sequences are SGHTA and FQGTGA. The ends lost 5 bases at V and 10 bases at J; junction bases unmatched: 8. The CDR3 sequence is 15 residues long. The CDR3 DNA reads TGTGCCAGCAGCGCACGGACTAGCGGGAGCGTCGAGCAGTTCTTC. As protein: CASSARTSGSVEQFF.

V is TRBV10-3 and J is TRBJ2-1; 10 positions agree with TRBD2. The V segment lost 5 bases and the J segment 6 bases; nucleotides outside the gene matches: 7. CDR1 is ENHRY, CDR2 SYGVKD, per germline. This CDR3 contains 15 residues. Written as DNA, the CDR3 is TGTGCCATCAGTTCTGGACTAGCGGAATTCAATGAGCAGTTCTTC. Protein product: CAISSGLAEFNEQFF.

V is TRBV5-1 and J is TRBJ2-2; D unresolved. Trimming shortened V by 2 bases and J by 4 bases, and 9 bases separated the two germline ends. Germline CDR1 SGHRS, CDR2 YFSETQ. The CDR3 is 14 residues long. The DNA of the CDR3 is TGCGCCAGCAGCTTCTTCCAGGCCACCGGGGAGCTGTTTTTT. Residues: CASSFFQATGELFF.

This chain connects TRBV6-2 or TRBV6-3 to TRBJ2-3; possible D gene TRBD2, 6 bases. Trimming removed 3 bases from V and 8 bases from J, with 12 bases in between. The germline CDR1 and CDR2 sequences are MNHEY and SVGEGT. There are 13 residues in the CDR3. CDR3 sequence (DNA): TGTGCCAGCAGTTATGCGGCGGGACCTACGCAGTATTTT. Protein: CASSYAAGPTQYF.

A few counts support this clonotype. This sequence joins TRBV5-1 and TRBJ2-1; D may be TRBD1 or TRBD2 (5 bases each). The V and J ends lost 2 bases and 3 bases respectively, with 12 bases between them. Germline V gives CDR1 SGHRS, CDR2 YFSETQ. The CDR3 length is 15 residues. The CDR3 here is CASSFRDLNYNEQFF. The CDR3, as DNA: TGCGCCAGCAGCTTCCGGGACCTAAACTACAATGAGCAGTTCTTC.

This chain's CDR3 is CASSLDGGTYEQYF. The CDR3 nucleotides are TGCGCCAGCAGCTTGGACGGCGGGACCTACGAGCAGTACTTC. The chain combines TRBV5-1 with TRBJ2-7; TRBD2 is a possible D gene (6 bases). Trimming took 0 bases from V and 2 from J, leaving 9 bases between them. CDR3 length: 14 residues. Germline V gene data show CDR1 as SGHRS and CDR2 as YFSETQ.

V and J are TRBV10-2 and TRBJ2-7, with TRBD1 as a possible D gene (6 bases). The CDR3 length is 15 residues. CDR1 and CDR2 from the germline V gene are WSHSY and SAAADI. The V gene lost 2 bases and the J gene lost 0 bases, with 11 bases spanning the gap. In DNA form, the CDR3 reads TGCGCCAGCAGTGAGCCCAGGGGCTCCTCCTACGAGCAGTACTTC. This codes for CASSEPRGSSYEQYF.

The rearrangement joins TRBV5-1 to TRBJ2-3, with D unresolved. With 1 base removed from V and 0 bases from J, the gap between germline ends came to 3 bases. The germline V gene encodes CDR1 SGHRS and CDR2 YFSETQ. The CDR3 contains 13 residues. The CDR3 DNA sequence: TGCGCCAGCAGCTTGATTAGCACAGATACGCAGTATTTT. Translation gives CASSLISTDTQYF.

This clonotype was detected only once. This rearrangement joins TRBV13 to TRBJ2-1, with 12 bases matching TRBD2. Germline lookup yields CDR1 PRHDT and CDR2 FYEKMQ (reference sequence). The CDR3 loop spans 14 amino acids. The junction had 4 bases not matched to a gene; V was cut back by 5 bases and J by 8 bases. CDR3 loop: CASSVRLAGDEQFF. The CDR3 bases are TGTGCCAGCAGCGTTCGACTAGCGGGAGATGAGCAGTTCTTC.

This chain connects TRBV7-9 to TRBJ2-5; no clear D. V dropped 4 bases and J dropped 5 bases, with 8 bases sitting between them. CDR1 SEHNR and CDR2 FQNEAQ come from the germline V gene (reference sequence). The CDR3 is 12 amino acids. CDR3 in amino acids: CASSYNMETQYF. The CDR3 DNA is TGTGCCAGCAGCTATAACATGGAGACCCAGTACTTC. The entire variable domain, with the rest obtained from reference TRBV7-9 and TRBJ2-5, is as follows: DTGVSQNPRHKITKRGQNVTFRCDPISEHNRLYWYRQTLGQGPEFLTYFQNEAQLEKSRLLSDRFSAERPKGSFSTLEIQRTEQGDSAMYLCASSYNMETQYFGPGTRLLVL.

The chain couples TRBV20-1 to TRBJ1-5; possible D gene TRBD1, 6 bases. Trimming stripped 6 bases from V and 4 bases from J, with 10 bases between. Germline lookup yields CDR1 DFQATT and CDR2 SNEGSKA (reference sequence). This CDR3 has 12 residues. The DNA for the CDR3 is TGCAGTGCCCTAAGGGGGAATCAGCCCCAGCATTTT. Protein product: CSALRGNQPQHF.

The chain links TRBV12-3 or TRBV12-4 to TRBJ1-1, with D unresolved. CDR3 length: 11 residues. Trimming removed 1 base at V and 7 bases at J, with 4 bases between. This CDR3 is CASSLGDEAFF. CDR3 coding DNA: TGTGCCAGCAGTTTAGGAGATGAAGCTTTCTTT.

The table lists this clonotype with many counts. The chain couples TRBV20-1 to TRBJ1-2; 7 positions match TRBD1. In germline, CDR1 is DFQATT, CDR2 SNEGSKA (reference sequence). Trimming took 0 bases from V and 14 from J; bases not matched to a gene: 9. The CDR3 spans 12 residues. The CDR3 sequence: CSARDRGGGGTF. CDR3 in DNA: TGCAGTGCTAGAGATAGGGGAGGGGGCGGAACCTTC.